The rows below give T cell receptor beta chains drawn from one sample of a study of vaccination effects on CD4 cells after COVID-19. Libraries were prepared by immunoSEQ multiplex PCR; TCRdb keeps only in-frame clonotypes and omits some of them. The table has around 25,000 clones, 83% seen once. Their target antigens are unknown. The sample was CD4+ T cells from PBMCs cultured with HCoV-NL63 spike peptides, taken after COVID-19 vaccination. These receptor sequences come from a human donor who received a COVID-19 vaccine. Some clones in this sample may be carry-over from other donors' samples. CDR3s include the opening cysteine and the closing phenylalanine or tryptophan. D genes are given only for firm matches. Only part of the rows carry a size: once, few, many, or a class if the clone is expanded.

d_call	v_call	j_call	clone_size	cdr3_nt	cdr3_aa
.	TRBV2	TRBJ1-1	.	TGTGCCAGCAGTGAAGTGTCAGTCAGCCCAGAAGCTTTCTTT	CASSEVSVSPEAFF
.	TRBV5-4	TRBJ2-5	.	TGTGCCAGCAGCTTGCCGCTTTCGGAGACCCAGTACTTC	CASSLPLSETQYF
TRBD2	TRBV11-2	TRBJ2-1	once	TGTGCCAGCAGCTTCTTCCTAGCGGGGGCCGGGAATGAGCAGTTCTTC	CASSFFLAGAGNEQFF
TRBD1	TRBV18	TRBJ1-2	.	TGTGCCAGCTCCGGACAGGGGGGAAGCTATGGCTACACCTTC	CASSGQGGSYGYTF
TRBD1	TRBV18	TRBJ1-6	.	TGTGCCAGCTCACTGGACAGGGCGAATTCACCCCTCCACTTT	CASSLDRANSPLHF
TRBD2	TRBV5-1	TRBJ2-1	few	TGCGCCAGCAGCTTGTTGTCCGGTAGCGGGGGATACGGAGGTGAGCAGTTCTTC	CASSLLSGSGGYGGEQFF
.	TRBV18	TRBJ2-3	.	TGTGCCAGCTCACCAGGTGGGGGCACAGATACGCAGTATTTT	CASSPGGGTDTQYF
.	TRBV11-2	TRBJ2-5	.	TGTGCCAGCAGCTCGACCTGGGGCACCGTACAAGAGACCCAGTACTTC	CASSSTWGTVQETQYF
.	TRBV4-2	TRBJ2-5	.	TGTGCCAGCAGCCGGAGAGGTGTAGAAGAGACCCAGTACTTC	CASSRRGVEETQYF
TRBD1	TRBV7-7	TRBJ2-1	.	TGTGCCAGCAGCCCATTACCGGGACAGGGTAATGAGCAGTTCTTC	CASSPLPGQGNEQFF
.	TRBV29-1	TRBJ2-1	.	TGCAGCGTTGGCAGGGATCGATACAATGAGCAGTTCTTC	CSVGRDRYNEQFF
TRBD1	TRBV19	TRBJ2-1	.	TGTGCCAGTAGTCGTGGACAGGGTCCCTACAATGAGCAGTTCTTC	CASSRGQGPYNEQFF
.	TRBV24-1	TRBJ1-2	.	TGTGCCACCAGTGATCCACGTCAGTGTCGCACCTTC	CATSDPRQCRTF
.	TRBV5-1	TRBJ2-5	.	TGCGCCAGCAGCTTTGGGGAGACCCAGTACTTC	CASSFGETQYF
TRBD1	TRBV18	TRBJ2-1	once	TGTGCCAGCTCATCGGGACAGGGGCCCTACAATGAGCAGTTCTTC	CASSSGQGPYNEQFF
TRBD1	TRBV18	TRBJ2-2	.	TGTGCCAGCTCACCCCTTCGGACAGGTTTGAGCGGGGAGCTGTTTTTT	CASSPLRTGLSGELFF
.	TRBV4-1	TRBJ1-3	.	TGCGCCAGCAGCCAAGCGCAGGGTGGAAACACCATATATTTT	CASSQAQGGNTIYF
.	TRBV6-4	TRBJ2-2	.	TGTGCCAGCAGCGTCCTCGGGGGTTCTGCGGGGGAGCTGTTTTTT	CASSVLGGSAGELFF
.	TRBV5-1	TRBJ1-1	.	TGCGCCAGCAGCCTGGGACTCAGAGGCACTGAAGCTTTCTTT	CASSLGLRGTEAFF
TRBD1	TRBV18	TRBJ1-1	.	TGTGCCAGCTCCTGGGACAGTTTGAACACTGAAGCTTTCTTT	CASSWDSLNTEAFF
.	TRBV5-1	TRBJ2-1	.	TGCGCCAGCAGCTTGGGGGGGGTACGAGGGGGCAATGAGCAGTTCTTC	CASSLGGVRGGNEQFF
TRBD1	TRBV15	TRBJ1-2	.	TGTGCCACCAGCAGAAACTGGACAGGGGAGGGTAACTATGGCTACACCTTC	CATSRNWTGEGNYGYTF
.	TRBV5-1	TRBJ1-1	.	TGCGCCAGCAGCCCGGCCCCGAGCAACACTGAAGCTTTCTTT	CASSPAPSNTEAFF
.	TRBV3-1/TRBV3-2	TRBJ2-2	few	TGTGCCAGCAGCCAATTTCCGGGACTTCCCACCGGGGAGCTGTTTTTT	CASSQFPGLPTGELFF
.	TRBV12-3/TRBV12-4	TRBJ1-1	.	TGTGCCAGCAGTTTAATGAGGAACACTGAAGCTTTCTTT	CASSLMRNTEAFF
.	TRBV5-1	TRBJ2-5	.	TGCGCCAGCAGGCTTCAGGCCTCCGGGGAGACCCAGTACTTC	CASRLQASGETQYF
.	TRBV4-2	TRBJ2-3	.	TGTGCCAGCAGTAATGGAGGTCCCACAGATACGCAGTATTTT	CASSNGGPTDTQYF
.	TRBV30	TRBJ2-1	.	TGTGCCTGGAGTGTATCACAGGCCAATGAGCAGTTCTTC	CAWSVSQANEQFF
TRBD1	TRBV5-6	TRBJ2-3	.	TGTGCCAGCAGCTTGTGGGCAGGGGGCTCCTCCGCAGATACGCAGTATTTT	CASSLWAGGSSADTQYF
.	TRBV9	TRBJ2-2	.	TGTGCCAGCAGCGTAGTGGGTCTCACCGGGGAGCTGTTTTTT	CASSVVGLTGELFF
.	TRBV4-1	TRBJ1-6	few	TGCGCCAGCAGCCAAGAACTTGGGGGCAGGGTAAATTCACCCCTCCACTTT	CASSQELGGRVNSPLHF